A single sample is the source of the 6 T cell receptor beta chains below, sequenced in a study of T cell repertoires in cytomegalovirus infection. MiXCR was run by TCRdb on the reads, yielding one entry per CDR3 protein. This table holds approximately 250,000 distinct CDR3 sequences, roughly 12% found once. What was sequenced was PBMCs. These receptors originate from a human donor in good health (CMV status not recorded). Some clones in this sample may be carry-over from other donors' samples.

This clonotype occurred a few times. The chain carries TRBV6-2 or TRBV6-3 and TRBJ2-2; the D gene could be TRBD1 or TRBD2 (5 bases each). Germline V gene sequence: CDR1 MNHEY, CDR2 SVGEGT. The CDR3 spans 14 residues. Trimming pared 1 base from V and 4 bases from J, leaving 7 bases between. The DNA for the CDR3 is TGTGCCAGCAGTTACTGGGGGAGCACCGGGGAGCTGTTTTTT. It encodes CASSYWGSTGELFF.

This clonotype was detected only a few times. The chain uses TRBV12-3 or TRBV12-4 and TRBJ2-2, with 7 bases aligning to TRBD2. The CDR3 contains 14 residues. V lost 3 bases and J lost 7; bases outside the gene matches: 5. The CDR3 nucleotides are TGTGCCAGCAGTTTTGCGGGAGTGAGCGGGGAGCTGTTTTTT. As protein: CASSFAGVSGELFF.

There are many counts of this clonotype. V and J are TRBV7-2 and TRBJ1-5; tentatively, D is TRBD1 (5 bases). V shed 0 bases and J shed 7 bases, with 13 bases lying between them. Per the germline V gene, CDR1 is SGHTA and CDR2 is FQGNSA. The CDR3 covers 15 residues. This chain's CDR3 is CASSLAGGAAQPQHF. CDR3 DNA: TGTGCCAGCAGCTTAGCAGGAGGGGCTGCCCAGCCCCAGCATTTT.

This clonotype has a count of ten or more. This sequence joins TRBV6-2 or TRBV6-3 and TRBJ1-6, with 7 positions matching TRBD1. CDR3 length equals 13 residues. Germline CDR1 and CDR2: MNHEY and SVGEGT. V dropped 5 bases and J dropped 14; count of bases not matched to a gene: 9. The CDR3 DNA sequence: TGTGCCAGCAGTCTTGACAGGGACTGGACCCTCCACTTT. Translated, it gives CASSLDRDWTLHF.

This clonotype has just a few counts. This chain uses TRBV19 with TRBJ1-1; D unresolved. Trimming removed 7 bases from V and 4 bases from J, with 13 bases in between. The CDR3 length is 13 residues. The germline CDR1 and CDR2 sequences are LNHDA and SQIVND (reference sequence). The CDR3 DNA sequence: TGTGCCAGTACGCCTGGGTTCAGCACTGAAGCTTTCTTT. Amino acids: CASTPGFSTEAFF.

The DNA of the CDR3 is TGCGCCAGCAGCTTCGGACTAGCGGGAGCGGGTAATGAGCAGTTCTTC. Its protein product is CASSFGLAGAGNEQFF. This chain joins TRBV5-1 and TRBJ2-1, with 13 positions matching TRBD2. Per germline, CDR1 SGHRS and CDR2 YFSETQ. The ends lost 2 bases at V and 7 bases at J; junction bases unmatched: 6. The CDR3 contains 16 residues.